The 10 T cell receptor beta chains reported below all come from one sample, sequenced in a study of CD8 T cells in ankylosing spondylitis (dated by TCRdb to about 2017). The receptor library was made with 5' RACE. The data were produced on an Illumina HiSeq 2500. TCRdb redid the processing of the public reads, applying fastp at Q25 and MiXCR, and retained in-frame beta chains. CDR3 protein duplicates are merged, each entry listing the most common genes and DNA. Recorded for this sample are roughly 180,000 distinct CDR3 sequences; around 13% of them occurred a single time. The ten most abundant clones make up roughly 9.6% of the sample. The sequencing input was blood, either unsorted or a sorted T cell fraction (not recorded which). The receptor set was obtained from a female donor with ankylosing spondylitis or in good health (not recorded which).

This clonotype occurred many times. This chain links TRBV18 with TRBJ2-1; no clear D gene. This CDR3 is built from 13 residues. The germline CDR1 and CDR2 sequences are KGHSH and LQKENI. The V gene lost 3 bases and the J gene lost 5 bases, with 8 bases spanning the gap. CDR3 region: CASSPSHNNEQFF. The CDR3 DNA is TGTGCCAGCTCACCTAGTCACAACAATGAGCAGTTCTTC.

This clonotype turned up a few times. The chain couples TRBV3-1 to TRBJ1-4; perhaps TRBD1 as D (5 bases). V was cut by 0 bases and J by 8 bases, with 10 bases left in between. This CDR3 has 14 amino acids. Germline V gene sequence: CDR1 LGHDT, CDR2 YNNKEL (reference sequence). CDR3 sequence (DNA): TGTGCCAGCAGCCAAGATCGGTGGGGGGAAAAACTGTTTTTT. Its translation: CASSQDRWGEKLFF. Supplemented by reference TRBV3-1 and TRBJ1-4, the full variable domain reads DTAVSQTPKYLVTQMGNDKSIKCEQNLGHDTMYWYKQDSKKFLKIMFSYNNKELIINETVPNRFSPKSPDKAHLNLHINSLELGDSAVYFCASSQDRWGEKLFFGSGTQLSVL.

The sample holds a few counts of this clonotype. The J gene is TRBJ2-5, the V gene TRBV7-9; D is uncertain. V was cut by 2 bases and J by 5 bases, with 9 bases left in between. Germline loops: CDR1 SEHNR, CDR2 FQNEAQ (reference sequence). CDR3 length equals 13 residues. Written as DNA, the CDR3 is TGTGCCAGCAGCTTACCGTCCAAGGAGACCCAGTACTTC. It yields the protein CASSLPSKETQYF.

Turning to this clonotype: This clone may be a read error of a much larger clone one base away. Because it lacks the conserved phenylalanine or tryptophan at the end, this CDR3 is likely a read error. The rearrangement links TRBV28 to TRBJ2-6; D unclear. The CDR3 is 14 amino acids. The V end lost 9 bases, the J end lost 0 bases, and 9 bases lay between the germline ends. Germline CDR1 reads MDHEN; CDR2 reads SYDVKM. CDR3 sequence reads: CASSSFSGANVLTS. The CDR3 nucleotides read TGTGCCAGTTCCAGTTTCTCTGGGGCCAACGTCCTGACTTCC.

The chain carries TRBV7-2 and TRBJ2-7; tentative D call: TRBD2 (6 bases). The CDR3 loop spans 12 amino acids. Between the trimmed V and J ends, which lost 0 bases and 6 bases, there was a span of 6 bases. Germline V gives CDR1 SGHTA, CDR2 FQGNSA. The CDR3 sequence: CASSLARGEQYF. The CDR3 coding sequence is TGTGCCAGCAGCTTAGCGCGGGGCGAGCAGTACTTC.

This clonotype was seen a few times. The gene calls are TRBV5-1 and TRBJ2-7, with 7 bases matching TRBD1. This CDR3 is 15 amino acids long. CDR1 and CDR2 (germline): SGHRS, YFSETQ. V was pared by 3 bases and J by 4 bases, with 10 bases of the junction left unmatched. The CDR3, as DNA: TGCGCCAGCAGCTGGAATCCGGGACAGTTATACGAGCAGTACTTC. It codes for CASSWNPGQLYEQYF.

Worth noting for this clonotype: Being one base from a much bigger clone, this may be a read error. The chain carries TRBV5-4 and TRBJ2-2; either TRBD1 or TRBD2 may fit D (5 bases each). The CDR3 contains 12 residues. Deletions cut 4 bases from V and 7 bases from J, with 8 bases between. From germline, CDR1 is SGHNT and CDR2 YYREEE (reference sequence). As DNA, the CDR3 is TGTGCCAGCAGCCCGAGGGGCGGGGAGCTGTTTTTT. Encoded protein: CASSPRGGELFF.

Ten or more counts support this clonotype. The rearrangement joins TRBV4-1 to TRBJ2-3; 7 bases align to TRBD2. Germline values: CDR1 MGHRA, CDR2 YSYEKL. The trim removed 1 base at V and 5 bases at J, leaving 9 bases unmatched. The CDR3 runs 16 residues. CDR3 nucleotides: TGCGCCAGCAGCCAAGTTGGCCTGGGAGGGCAAGATACGCAGTATTTT. This codes for CASSQVGLGGQDTQYF.

Many counts were recorded for this clonotype. This chain connects TRBV5-1 to TRBJ1-2; 9 bases line up with TRBD1. The V gene end was trimmed by 3 bases and the J gene end by 6 bases; junction bases not matched to a gene: 12. Looked up from germline, CDR1 is SGHRS and CDR2 is YFSETQ. This CDR3 is built from 16 residues. The chain's CDR3 is CASSSELGTGPNGYTF. CDR3 nucleotides: TGCGCCAGCAGCTCAGAACTCGGGACAGGGCCTAATGGCTACACCTTC.

Points on this clonotype: This may arise from a read error, as a much more abundant clone is one base away. The chain has TRBV7-2 and TRBJ2-3, with D perhaps matching TRBD1 (5 bases). The CDR3 runs to 14 residues. Looked up from germline, CDR1 is SGHTA and CDR2 is FQGNSA. The DNA of the CDR3 is TGTGCCCGCAGCTTCGATACAGGACCAGATACGCAGTATTTT. It encodes CARSFDTGPDTQYF.